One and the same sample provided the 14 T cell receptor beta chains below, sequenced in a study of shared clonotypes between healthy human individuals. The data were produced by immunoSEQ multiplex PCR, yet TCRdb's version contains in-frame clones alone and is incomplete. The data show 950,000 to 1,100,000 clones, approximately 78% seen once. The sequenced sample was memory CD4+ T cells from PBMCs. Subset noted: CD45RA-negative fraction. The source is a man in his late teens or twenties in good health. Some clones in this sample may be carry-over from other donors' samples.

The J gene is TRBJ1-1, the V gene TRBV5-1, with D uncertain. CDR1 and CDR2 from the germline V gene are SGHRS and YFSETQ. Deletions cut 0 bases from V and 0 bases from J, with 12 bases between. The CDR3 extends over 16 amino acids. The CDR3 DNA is TGCGCCAGCAGCTTGGGCGGCCCTTCAATGAACACTGAAGCTTTCTTT. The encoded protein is CASSLGGPSMNTEAFF.

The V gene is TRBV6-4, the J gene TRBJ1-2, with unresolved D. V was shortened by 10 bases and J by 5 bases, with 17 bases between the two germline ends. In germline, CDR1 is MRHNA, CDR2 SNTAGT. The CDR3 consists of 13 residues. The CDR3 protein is CAIPAIRPYGYTF. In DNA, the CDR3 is TGTGCCATCCCAGCCATCAGACCTTATGGCTACACCTTC.

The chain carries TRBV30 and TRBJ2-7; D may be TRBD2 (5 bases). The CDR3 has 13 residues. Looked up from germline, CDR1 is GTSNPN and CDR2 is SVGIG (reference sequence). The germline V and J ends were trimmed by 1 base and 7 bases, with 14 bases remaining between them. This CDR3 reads CAWSGGPVGEQYF. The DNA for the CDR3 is TGTGCCTGGAGTGGCGGGCCCGTGGGGGAGCAGTACTTC.

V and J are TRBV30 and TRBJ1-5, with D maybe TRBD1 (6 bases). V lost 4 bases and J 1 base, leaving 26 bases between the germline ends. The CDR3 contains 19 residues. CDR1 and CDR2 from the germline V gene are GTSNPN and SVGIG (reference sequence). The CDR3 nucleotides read TGTGCCTGGATCAAACCCCCGGGACAAGGGTTCAGGAGCAATCAGCCCCAGCATTTT. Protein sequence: CAWIKPPGQGFRSNQPQHF.

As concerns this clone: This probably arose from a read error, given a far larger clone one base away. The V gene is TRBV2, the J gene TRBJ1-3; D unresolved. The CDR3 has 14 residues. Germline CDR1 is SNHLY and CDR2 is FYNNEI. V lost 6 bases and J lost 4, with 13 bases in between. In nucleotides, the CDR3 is TGTGCCAGCAGGCCACAGAGTCCGGGAAACACCATATATTTT. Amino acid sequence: CASRPQSPGNTIYF.

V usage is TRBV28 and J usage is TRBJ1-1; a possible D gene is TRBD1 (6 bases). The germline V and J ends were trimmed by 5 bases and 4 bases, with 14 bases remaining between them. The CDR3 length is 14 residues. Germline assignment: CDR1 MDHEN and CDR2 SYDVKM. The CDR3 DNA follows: TGTGCCAGCAGTGGACAACTAGGGGGCACTGAAGCTTTCTTT. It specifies CASSGQLGGTEAFF.

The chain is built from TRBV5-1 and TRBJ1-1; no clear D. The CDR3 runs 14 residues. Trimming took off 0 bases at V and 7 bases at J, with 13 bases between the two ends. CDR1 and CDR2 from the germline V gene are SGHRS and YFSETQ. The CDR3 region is CASSLDNQVREAFF. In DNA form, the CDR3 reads TGCGCCAGCAGCTTGGATAACCAGGTCCGTGAAGCTTTCTTT.

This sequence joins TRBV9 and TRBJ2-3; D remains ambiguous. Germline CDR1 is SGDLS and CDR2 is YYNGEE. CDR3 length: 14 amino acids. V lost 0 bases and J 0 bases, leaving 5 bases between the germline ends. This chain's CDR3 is CASSVAWSTDTQYF. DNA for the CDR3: TGTGCCAGCAGCGTAGCTTGGAGCACAGATACGCAGTATTTT.

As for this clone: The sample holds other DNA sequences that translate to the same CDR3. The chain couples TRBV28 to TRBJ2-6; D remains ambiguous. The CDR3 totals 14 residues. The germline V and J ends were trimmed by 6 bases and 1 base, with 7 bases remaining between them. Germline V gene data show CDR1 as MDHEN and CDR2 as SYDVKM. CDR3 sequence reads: CASSRGSGANVLTF. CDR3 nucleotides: TGTGCCAGCAGCAGAGGATCTGGGGCCAACGTCCTGACTTTC.

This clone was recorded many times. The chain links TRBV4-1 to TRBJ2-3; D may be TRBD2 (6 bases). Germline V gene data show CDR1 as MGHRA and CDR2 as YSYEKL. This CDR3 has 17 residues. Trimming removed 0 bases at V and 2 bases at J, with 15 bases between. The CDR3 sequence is CASSQDPGAGITDTQYF. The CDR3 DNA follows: TGCGCCAGCAGCCAAGATCCTGGCGCGGGGATCACAGATACGCAGTATTTT.

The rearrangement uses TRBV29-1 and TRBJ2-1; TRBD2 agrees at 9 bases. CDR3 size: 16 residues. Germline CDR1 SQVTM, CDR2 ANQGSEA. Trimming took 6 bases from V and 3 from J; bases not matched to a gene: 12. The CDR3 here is CSVLNPSGTNYNEQFF. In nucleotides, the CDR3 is TGCAGCGTCCTCAACCCTAGCGGGACTAACTACAATGAGCAGTTCTTC.

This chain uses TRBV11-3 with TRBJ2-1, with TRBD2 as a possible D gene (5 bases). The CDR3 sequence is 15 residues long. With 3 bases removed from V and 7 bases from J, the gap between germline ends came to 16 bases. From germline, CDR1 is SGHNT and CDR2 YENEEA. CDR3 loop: CASSLGGSARNEQFF. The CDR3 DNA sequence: TGTGCCAGCAGCTTGGGTGGGAGTGCGAGGAATGAGCAGTTCTTC.

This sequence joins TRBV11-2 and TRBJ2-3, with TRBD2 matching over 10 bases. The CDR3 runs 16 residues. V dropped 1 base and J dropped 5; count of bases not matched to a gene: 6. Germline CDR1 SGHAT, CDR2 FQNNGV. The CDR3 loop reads CASSLVSGRVVDTQYF. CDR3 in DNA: TGTGCCAGCAGCTTAGTAAGCGGGAGGGTGGTAGATACGCAGTATTTT. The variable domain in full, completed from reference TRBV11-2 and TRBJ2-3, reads EAGVAQSPRYKIIEKRQSVAFWCNPISGHATLYWYQQILGQGPKLLIQFQNNGVVDDSQLPKDRFSAERLKGVDSTLKIQPAKLEDSAVYLCASSLVSGRVVDTQYFGPGTRLTVL.

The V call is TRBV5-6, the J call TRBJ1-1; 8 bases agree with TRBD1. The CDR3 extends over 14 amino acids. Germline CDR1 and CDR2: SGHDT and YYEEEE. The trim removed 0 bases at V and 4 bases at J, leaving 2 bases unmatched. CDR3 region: CASSLAGGGTEAFF. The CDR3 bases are TGTGCCAGCAGCTTGGCAGGGGGCGGCACTGAAGCTTTCTTT.